The clone carrying this T cell receptor beta chain showed up just once. Its antigen is unknown. Trimming stripped 5 bases from V and 0 bases from J, with 8 bases between. CDR3 length equals 15 residues. Germline V gene lookup returns CDR1 LNHDA and CDR2 SQIVND (reference sequence). Assay: immunoSEQ multiplex PCR; the TCRdb copy retains only in-frame clones and omits some. In the table there are 43,000 or so clones, 85% to 90% of which are singletons. This specimen comes from a study of OX40 agonist ivuxolimab in advanced cancers. Study findings and constraints: Antigen specificity remained undetermined for the expanded peripheral T cells.

The sequence came from an adult with an advanced solid tumor such as melanoma, head and neck, liver or kidney cancer. Specimen: CD4+ or CD8+ T cells sorted from blood, collected in a trial of the OX40 agonist ivuxolimab. The gene calls are TRBV19 and TRBJ2-6; tentatively, D is TRBD1 (6 bases). CDR3 region: CASSEDSSGANVLTF. CDR3 DNA: TGTGCCAGTAGTGAGGACAGCTCTGGGGCCAACGTCCTGACTTTC.